The next 27 T cell receptor beta chains were all read from a single sample in a study of beta chain features in type 1 diabetes. Study outcomes and limitations: Type 1 diabetes patients had moderately but significantly shorter TCRB CDR3s in all four CD4+ subsets.

No antigen has been assigned to these receptors. Expressed TCRB transcripts got sequenced, as all isolated RNA was reverse transcribed. Profiled with immunoSEQ multiplex PCR; TCRdb holds only in-frame clones, not every one. The sample shows approximately 250,000 clones, about a tenth of them seen only once. Specimen: naive CD4+ T cells from blood. The origin of the receptors is a man between 25 and 39 years old with type 1 diabetes.

This clone was picked up a small number of times. CDR3 DNA: TGTGCCAGCTCACCCCGGGACAGGGAGGTTTCCGGCTACACCTTC. This codes for CASSPRDREVSGYTF. The V and J genes are TRBV18 and TRBJ1-2, with TRBD1 matching over 9 bases. This CDR3 spans 15 amino acids. V trimming: 3 bases; J trimming: 8 bases; junction bases outside the gene matches: 10. Per the germline V gene, CDR1 is KGHSH and CDR2 is LQKENI. Together with reference TRBV18 and TRBJ1-2, the CDR3 gives the full variable domain: NAGVMQNPRHLVRRRGQEARLRCSPMKGHSHVYWYRQLPEEGLKFMVYLQKENIIDESGMPKERFSAEFPKEGPSILRIQQVVRGDSAAYFCASSPRDREVSGYTFGSGTRLTVV.

This clone was observed a few times. The V and J genes are TRBV5-1 and TRBJ2-7, with a possible D match to TRBD1 (6 bases). There are 12 residues in the CDR3. CDR1 and CDR2 (germline): SGHRS, YFSETQ. V dropped 5 bases and J dropped 3 bases, with 9 bases sitting between them. The DNA of the CDR3 is TGCGCCAGCAGACAGGGTAACTACGAGCAGTACTTC. It codes for CASRQGNYEQYF.

V usage is TRBV2 and J usage is TRBJ1-3, with a tentative D call TRBD1 (5 bases). The CDR3 loop spans 13 amino acids. V lost 11 bases to trimming and J lost 0 bases, with 11 bases between them. CDR1 is SNHLY, CDR2 FYNNEI, per germline. In DNA, the CDR3 is TGTGCCGGACACCGGGCCTCTGGAAACACCATATATTTT. Encoded protein: CAGHRASGNTIYF.

The chain is built from TRBV6-5 and TRBJ1-1; D is perhaps TRBD1 (6 bases). Germline V gives CDR1 MNHEY, CDR2 SVGAGI. CDR3 length: 15 residues. The germline V and J ends were trimmed by 4 bases and 8 bases, with 20 bases remaining between them. The CDR3 bases are TGTGCCAGCAGTTTTACTACGGGACAAATCGTCGAAGCTTTCTTT. Protein sequence: CASSFTTGQIVEAFF.

The sample holds a few counts of this clone. The chain has TRBV2 and TRBJ1-1; weak D call: TRBD1 (6 bases). Deletions cut 7 bases from V and 1 base from J, with 10 bases between. Germline CDR1 SNHLY, CDR2 FYNNEI. The CDR3 covers 13 residues. The CDR3: CASTIQGNTEAFF. The CDR3 DNA follows: TGTGCCAGCACCATACAGGGGAACACTGAAGCTTTCTTT.

The chain carries TRBV2 and TRBJ1-5; 7 bases align to TRBD1. V lost 6 bases and J lost 5; bases outside the gene matches: 4. From germline, CDR1 is SNHLY and CDR2 FYNNEI. The CDR3 has 13 amino acids. The CDR3 loop reads CASRDQGDQPQHF. CDR3 nucleotide sequence: TGTGCCAGCAGGGATCAGGGGGATCAGCCCCAGCATTTT.

This clone was observed a handful of times. The CDR3 reads CASSIGLVTNEQFF. The CDR3, as DNA: TGTGCCAGTAGTATAGGACTAGTCACAAATGAGCAGTTCTTC. This chain joins TRBV19 and TRBJ2-1; possible D gene TRBD2, 6 bases. CDR1 is LNHDA and CDR2 is SQIVND in the germline V gene (reference sequence). V was pared by 1 base and J by 7 bases, with 11 bases between. The CDR3 sequence is 14 residues long.

This clone was counted a few times. Different DNA sequences within this sample yield the same CDR3. V and J are TRBV6-1 and TRBJ1-5; a possible D gene is TRBD1 (6 bases). The CDR3 runs to 13 residues. The germline V gene encodes CDR1 MNHNS and CDR2 SASEGT. V gave up 2 bases and J gave up 4 bases, with 6 bases separating them. In nucleotides, the CDR3 is TGTGCCAGCAGTGAAACAGGGAATCAGCCCCAGCATTTT. This encodes CASSETGNQPQHF.

CDR3 nucleotide sequence: TGTGCCAGCAGGGAGGGGAATCAGCCCCAGCATTTT. Amino acids: CASREGNQPQHF. The V and J genes are TRBV7-9 and TRBJ1-5; TRBD1 is a possible D gene (5 bases). CDR1 is SEHNR and CDR2 is FQNEAQ in the germline V gene (reference sequence). V was shortened by 6 bases and J by 4 bases, with 7 bases between the two germline ends. This CDR3 contains 12 residues.

This chain uses TRBV4-1 with TRBJ2-7, with D perhaps matching TRBD1 (6 bases). In germline, CDR1 is MGHRA, CDR2 YSYEKL. This CDR3 comprises 14 residues. V lost 5 bases and J lost 3, with 14 bases in between. Here the CDR3 reads CASSARTDLYEQYF. The CDR3 coding sequence is TGCGCCAGCAGCGCTAGGACAGACCTCTACGAGCAGTACTTC.

This rearrangement joins TRBV30 to TRBJ2-7, with D possibly being TRBD2 (5 bases). Trimming pared 2 bases from V and 2 bases from J, leaving 13 bases between. The germline V gene has CDR1 GTSNPN and CDR2 SVGIG (reference sequence). CDR3 length: 14 residues. The CDR3 DNA is TGTGCCTGGAGTCCCCCCGACTACCCCTACGAGCAGTACTTC. This translates into CAWSPPDYPYEQYF.

This clone was found a few times. The chain links TRBV2 to TRBJ2-7; TRBD1 matches at 7 bases. Germline V CDR1 and CDR2: SNHLY, FYNNEI. V gave up 7 bases and J gave up 0 bases; unmatched junction bases: 6. The CDR3 has 14 residues. DNA for the CDR3: TGTGCCAGCATTCCCCGGGACAGCTCCTACGAGCAGTACTTC. Translating gives CASIPRDSSYEQYF.

The chain carries TRBV6-1 and TRBJ1-6; 10 nucleotides align to TRBD1. Unmatched junction bases numbered 5, after V lost 5 bases and J lost 10 bases. CDR3 length: 14 residues. Germline CDR1 reads MNHNS; CDR2 reads SASEGT. CDR3 nucleotides: TGTGCCAGCAGTCTGGGGACAGGGGAGTCACCCCTCCACTTT. Its translation: CASSLGTGESPLHF.

The chain has TRBV4-2 and TRBJ2-1, with D possibly being TRBD2 (7 bases). Germline lookup yields CDR1 LGHNA and CDR2 YNFKEQ. CDR3 length: 15 residues. Trimming cost V 1 base and J 9 bases, with 16 bases left between them. DNA of the CDR3: TGTGCCAGCAGCCAAGCATGGGGGGGCCAGGGTGAGCAGTTCTTC. Translation: CASSQAWGGQGEQFF.

This clone has just a few counts. The rearrangement links TRBV4-3 to TRBJ2-1, with D hard to call. The V end was cut by 2 bases, the J end by 0 bases, with 8 bases between. Germline V gene data show CDR1 as LGHNA and CDR2 as YSLEER. This CDR3 is 15 amino acids long. The CDR3 coding sequence is TGCGCCAGCAGCCAAAACACCCACTCCTACAATGAGCAGTTCTTC. Its translation: CASSQNTHSYNEQFF.

The CDR3, as DNA: TGCGCCAGCAGCTCCATCACAGCCACGAACACCGGGGAGCTGTTTTTT. It yields the protein CASSSITATNTGELFF. The chain recombines TRBV5-1 with TRBJ2-2; unclear D gene. The germline V gene encodes CDR1 SGHRS and CDR2 YFSETQ. CDR3 length: 16 amino acids. V lost 3 bases to trimming and J lost 0 bases, with 12 bases between them.

The CDR3 here is CASSRASGGEETQYF. Here the CDR3 DNA reads TGTGCCAGCAGCAGGGCTAGCGGGGGGGAAGAGACCCAGTACTTC. The gene calls are TRBV7-3 and TRBJ2-5, with 12 positions matching TRBD2. This CDR3 comprises 15 residues. The germline CDR1 and CDR2 sequences are SGHTA and FQGTGA. Trimming removed 5 bases from V and 3 bases from J; junction bases left unmatched: 4.

This clone appeared a few times. The chain joins TRBV4-1 to TRBJ1-2, with TRBD1 as a possible D gene (5 bases). Germline CDR1 MGHRA, CDR2 YSYEKL. The CDR3 is 15 residues long. V lost 1 base and J lost 4, with 13 bases in between. CDR3: CASSQVGGQPYGYTF. Written as DNA, the CDR3 is TGCGCCAGCAGCCAAGTCGGGGGTCAGCCCTATGGCTACACCTTC.

This chain joins TRBV28 and TRBJ1-2; 8 bases match TRBD1. CDR3 length equals 10 residues. Per the germline V gene, CDR1 is MDHEN and CDR2 is SYDVKM. This chain's CDR3 is CGTGNYGYTF. DNA for the CDR3: TGTGGGACAGGGAACTATGGCTACACCTTC.

The gene calls are TRBV5-1 and TRBJ1-2; 7 bases map to TRBD1. In germline, CDR1 is SGHRS, CDR2 YFSETQ. There are 13 residues in the CDR3. With 4 bases clipped from V and 4 bases from J, the junction kept 4 bases outside the gene matches. CDR3 region: CASSIDRAYGYTF. The CDR3 coding sequence is TGCGCCAGCAGCATTGACAGGGCCTATGGCTACACCTTC.

This clone appeared a few times. V gene TRBV28 combines with J gene TRBJ1-1; no definite D call. The CDR3 totals 15 residues. CDR1 and CDR2 (germline): MDHEN, SYDVKM. V was cut by 6 bases and J by 1 base, with 15 bases left in between. The CDR3 loop reads CASRRLTRGNTEAFF. The DNA of the CDR3 is TGTGCCAGCAGACGACTAACGCGAGGGAACACTGAAGCTTTCTTT.

A few counts support this clone. The chain carries TRBV6-5 and TRBJ1-5; D is possibly TRBD1 (6 bases). CDR1 and CDR2 (germline): MNHEY, SVGAGI. Trimming shortened V by 6 bases and J by 6 bases, and 12 bases separated the two germline ends. This CDR3 is 13 amino acids long. The CDR3 reads CASSLRGSQPQHF. CDR3 bases: TGTGCCAGCAGCCTTAGGGGGTCTCAGCCCCAGCATTTT.

This clone was counted only a few times. The chain employs TRBV2 and TRBJ2-7; no clear D gene. The CDR3 sequence is 12 residues long. Trimming took 5 bases from V and 4 from J, leaving 9 bases between them. Germline assignment: CDR1 SNHLY and CDR2 FYNNEI. The CDR3 is CASSLDNYEQYF. For the CDR3, the DNA is TGTGCCAGCAGTCTAGATAATTACGAGCAGTACTTC.

The chain links TRBV13 to TRBJ1-2; no reliable D call. Germline loops: CDR1 PRHDT, CDR2 FYEKMQ (reference sequence). Trimming pared 1 base from V and 3 bases from J, leaving 6 bases between. The length of the CDR3 is 13 residues. The CDR3 protein is CASSLDSYYGYTF. The CDR3 nucleotides read TGTGCCAGCAGCTTAGACAGTTACTATGGCTACACCTTC.

As DNA, the CDR3 is TGCAGCGCCCGACTGGGGACAGAAGAGACCCAGTACTTC. It specifies CSARLGTEETQYF. The gene calls are TRBV29-1 and TRBJ2-5, with TRBD1 matching over 7 bases. Germline CDR1 reads SQVTM; CDR2 reads ANQGSEA. CDR3 length equals 13 residues. V shed 7 bases and J 3 bases; nucleotides not matched to a gene: 8.

The chain employs TRBV7-9 and TRBJ2-1; D is possibly TRBD2 (6 bases). This CDR3 region has 15 residues. CDR1 is SEHNR, CDR2 FQNEAQ, per germline (reference sequence). V lost 5 bases, J lost 7 bases, and 18 bases lay in between. CDR3 sequence reads: CASSLRGGVGNEQFF. CDR3 DNA: TGTGCCAGCAGCCTCCGAGGCGGGGTAGGGAATGAGCAGTTCTTC.

The chain couples TRBV30 to TRBJ2-5, with 8 bases matching TRBD1. The V gene end was trimmed by 4 bases and the J gene end by 1 base; junction bases not matched to a gene: 5. The CDR3 extends over 14 amino acids. CDR1 is GTSNPN and CDR2 is SVGIG in the germline V gene (reference sequence). The CDR3 DNA sequence: TGTGCCTGGAACCGGGACAGGAGCCAAGAGACCCAGTACTTC. It specifies CAWNRDRSQETQYF.